Below, 3 T cell receptor beta chains from the same sample are listed, as sequenced in a study of T cell responses to AZD1222 COVID-19 vaccine. Sequencing used immunoSEQ multiplex PCR; TCRdb keeps in-frame clones, though not all of them. The data contain approximately 100,000 clones, about nine tenths of them singletons. The source was peripheral blood, collected on day 0 of AZD1222 vaccination. The source is an adult in good health.

The chain is built from TRBV5-4 and TRBJ2-7, with D tentatively TRBD1 or TRBD2 (6 bases each). CDR1 and CDR2 from the germline V gene are SGHNT and YYREEE (reference sequence). The V end lost 3 bases, the J end lost 6 bases, and 16 bases lay between the germline ends. There are 14 residues in the CDR3. The CDR3: CASSSGAVRGEQYF. The CDR3 DNA sequence: TGTGCCAGCAGCTCGGGGGCTGTTCGAGGCGAGCAGTACTTC.

The chain has TRBV18 and TRBJ1-2; D ambiguous. CDR3 length: 15 residues. In germline, CDR1 is KGHSH, CDR2 LQKENI. V was clipped by 0 bases and J by 4 bases, with 12 bases between them. The CDR3 here is CASSPPGGRFYGYTF. CDR3 DNA sequence: TGTGCCAGCTCACCACCGGGCGGTCGTTTCTATGGCTACACCTTC.

The chain couples TRBV4-3 to TRBJ2-1, with 11 nucleotides matching TRBD1. CDR1 and CDR2 (germline): LGHNA, YSLEER. V lost 0 bases, J lost 2 bases, and 3 bases stayed unmatched. The CDR3 extends over 17 amino acids. The CDR3 is CASSQDWGQGAYNEQFF. CDR3 sequence (DNA): TGCGCCAGCAGCCAAGATTGGGGACAGGGGGCCTACAATGAGCAGTTCTTC.